These T cell receptor beta chains were read from a single sample in a study of long-term antiretroviral therapy in people with HIV. Sequencing used immunoSEQ multiplex PCR; TCRdb keeps in-frame clones, though not all of them. This table has almost 30,000 clones, over 80% appearing once. The source material was unsorted PBMCs, sampled 3.2 years before starting antiretroviral therapy. The receptors derive from a man aged 50 or older with HIV. The CDR3 runs from the conserved cysteine through the conserved F or W. A D gene is named only where the DNA matches it firmly. The size of a clone is reported for some rows only, either as once, few or many, or as a class for expanded clones.

TRBJ2-6,-,TRBV2,-,CASSAPSGANVLTF,TGTGCCAGCAGTGCCCCCTCTGGGGCCAACGTCCTGACTTTC
TRBJ2-7,-,TRBV23-1,-,CASSLSQGFPYEQYF,TGCGCCAGCAGTCTGAGTCAGGGATTCCCCTACGAGCAGTACTTC
TRBJ1-1,-,TRBV30,-,CAGSSNINTEAFF,TGTGCCGGTTCGTCGAACATAAACACTGAAGCTTTCTTT
TRBJ2-1,once,TRBV5-6,-,CASSFLPRETNEQFF,TGTGCCAGCAGCTTTCTACCTCGAGAAACCAATGAGCAGTTCTTC
TRBJ2-2,-,TRBV30,TRBD2,CAWRPPAGAPRGTGELFF,TGTGCCTGGAGGCCTCCAGCGGGGGCCCCTCGGGGCACCGGGGAGCTGTTTTTT
TRBJ1-1,-,TRBV5-1,-,CASSPTRMGNTEAFF,TGCGCCAGCAGCCCGACTAGGATGGGGAACACTGAAGCTTTCTTT
TRBJ2-1,once,TRBV28,-,CASSLLGLPSGVNEQFF,TGTGCCAGCAGTCTCCTCGGCCTACCATCAGGGGTGAATGAGCAGTTCTTC
TRBJ1-3,-,TRBV5-8,-,CASSFKGNTIYF,TGTGCCAGCAGCTTTAAGGGAAACACCATATATTTT
TRBJ2-3,-,TRBV10-1,-,CASSVDSEKSDTQYF,TGCGCCAGCAGTGTAGACTCCGAAAAATCAGATACGCAGTATTTT
TRBJ2-5,-,TRBV6-5,TRBD1,CASNPWTGPETQYF,TGTGCCAGCAACCCATGGACAGGGCCAGAGACCCAGTACTTC
TRBJ1-6,few,TRBV9,-,CASSAGHNSPLHF,TGTGCCAGCAGCGCGGGACACAATTCACCCCTCCACTTT
TRBJ2-5,-,TRBV5-1,-,CASSVPQQSGKETQYF,TGCGCCAGCAGTGTTCCCCAGCAATCCGGGAAAGAGACCCAGTACTTC
TRBJ2-7,-,TRBV10-3,-,CATWPGDRAWEQYF,TGTGCCACCTGGCCGGGGGACCGTGCGTGGGAGCAGTACTTC
TRBJ2-7,few,TRBV18,TRBD2,CASSSGLATYEQYF,TGTGCCAGCTCGTCGGGACTAGCTACCTACGAGCAGTACTTC
TRBJ2-7,-,TRBV4-1,TRBD1,CASSQGAGTGAAEQYF,TGCGCCAGCAGCCAAGGGGCCGGGACAGGGGCCGCCGAGCAGTACTTC
TRBJ2-2,once,TRBV5-5,-,CASSPDSLSGELFF,TGTGCCAGCAGCCCCGACTCCTTAAGCGGGGAGCTGTTTTTT
TRBJ2-3,-,TRBV29-1,TRBD1,CSVGQGKRDTQYF,TGCAGCGTGGGACAGGGGAAGAGGGATACGCAGTATTTT